The 11 T cell receptor beta chains presented below share a single source sample, sequenced in a study of cytomegalovirus exposure and HLA in healthy donors. 13 Jbeta primers and 60 Vbeta primers were used for the PCR. Repertoires were generated with immunoSEQ multiplex PCR, while TCRdb's copy carries only in-frame clones and drops some. The data contain 150,000 to 200,000 clones, about three quarters of them seen just once; the ten biggest clones take up around 3.1%. Source material: PBMCs. Every receptor here comes from a female donor in good health and CMV-seronegative.

J is TRBJ2-3 and V is TRBV7-3; no clear D gene. Trimming took 5 bases from V and 1 from J, leaving 7 bases between them. Germline values: CDR1 SGHTA, CDR2 FQGTGA. This CDR3 contains 13 residues. The CDR3 region has the DNA TGTGCCAGCAGCCCCCGGGGCACAGATACGCAGTATTTT. Amino acid sequence: CASSPRGTDTQYF.

The chain is built from TRBV19 and TRBJ2-5; maybe TRBD2 (6 bases). With 2 bases removed from V and 3 bases from J, the gap between germline ends came to 13 bases. This CDR3 comprises 15 residues. Germline V gives CDR1 LNHDA, CDR2 SQIVND (reference sequence). The CDR3 is CASSISLASEETQYF. DNA of the CDR3: TGTGCCAGTAGTATATCACTAGCTTCGGAAGAGACCCAGTACTTC.

The chain uses TRBV5-6 and TRBJ2-7; 11 bases line up with TRBD2. V lost 2 bases to trimming and J lost 7 bases; unmatched junction nucleotides: 8. CDR1 SGHDT and CDR2 YYEEEE come from the germline V gene. CDR3 length equals 15 residues. CDR3 sequence (DNA): TGTGCCAGCAGCTTAAGACTAGCGGGAACTGAGGAGCAGTACTTC. Its protein product is CASSLRLAGTEEQYF.

This chain links TRBV5-1 with TRBJ2-7; 7 bases agree with TRBD1. The junction had 5 bases not matched to a gene; V was cut back by 3 bases and J by 2 bases. The V gene's germline CDR1 is SGHRS and CDR2 YFSETQ. This CDR3 contains 14 residues. The CDR3: CASSSTGSTYEQYF. The DNA for the CDR3 is TGCGCCAGCAGCTCGACAGGGTCTACCTACGAGCAGTACTTC.

The chain carries TRBV27 and TRBJ1-5, with D possibly being TRBD1 (5 bases). The CDR3 consists of 13 residues. The ends were cut back, 4 bases at V and 7 bases at J, with 11 bases in the middle. CDR1 is MNHEY, CDR2 SMNVEV, per germline (reference sequence). The CDR3 DNA reads TGTGCCAGCAGTTACAGGTTCGGGCAGCCCCAGCATTTT. It yields the protein CASSYRFGQPQHF.

The CDR3 loop reads CASGLEYRATEAFF. The CDR3 DNA reads as TGTGCTAGTGGTTTGGAATACAGGGCCACTGAAGCTTTCTTT. V usage is TRBV12-5 and J usage is TRBJ1-1; perhaps TRBD1 as D (6 bases). In germline, CDR1 is LGHNT, CDR2 FRNRAP. V was shortened by 1 base and J by 4 bases, with 10 bases between the two germline ends. There are 14 residues in the CDR3. The full variable domain, in which reference TRBV12-5 and TRBJ1-1 provide the parts outside the CDR3, is DARVTQTPRHKVTEMGQEVTMRCQPILGHNTVFWYRQTMMQGLELLAYFRNRAPLDDSGMPKDRFSAEMPDATLATLKIQPSEPRDSAVYFCASGLEYRATEAFFGQGTRLTVV.

The chain links TRBV6-6 to TRBJ1-4, with a possible D match to TRBD1 (6 bases). The CDR3 runs to 16 residues. Germline CDR1 and CDR2: MNHNY and SVGAGI (reference sequence). V lost 6 bases to trimming and J lost 0 bases, with 14 bases between them. CDR3 nucleotide sequence: TGTGCCAGCAGCGGGACATCCCTCGCAACTAATGAAAAACTGTTTTTT. Translated, it gives CASSGTSLATNEKLFF.

With respect to this clone: This may be a read error, as it is one base from a much larger clone. The gene calls are TRBV13 and TRBJ1-3, with a tentative D call TRBD1 (5 bases). The V gene lost 3 bases and the J gene lost 2 bases, with 8 bases spanning the gap. CDR3 length equals 14 residues. CDR1 and CDR2 (germline): PRHDT, FYEKMQ (reference sequence). CDR3 sequence reads: CASSLGQAGNTIYF. DNA of the CDR3: TGTGCCAGCAGCTTGGGGCAGGCTGGAAACACCATATATTTT.

This clone was counted a few times. This sequence joins TRBV10-3 and TRBJ2-7; TRBD1 agrees at 8 bases. CDR1 is ENHRY, CDR2 SYGVKD, per germline. The CDR3 extends over 14 amino acids. The V segment lost 1 base and the J segment 5 bases; nucleotides outside the gene matches: 4. The CDR3 nucleotides are TGTGCCATCAGTGAGTTACAGGGGGTAGACGAGCAGTACTTC. Its protein product is CAISELQGVDEQYF.

J is TRBJ2-1 and V is TRBV28; TRBD2 matches at 10 bases. Germline V CDR1 and CDR2: MDHEN, SYDVKM. CDR3 length equals 17 residues. The V and J ends lost 4 bases and 3 bases, in that order; junction bases with no gene match: 9. The CDR3 coding sequence is TGTGCCAGCAGTTCCCCCGCTAGCGGGGGTATCTACAATGAGCAGTTCTTC. It yields the protein CASSSPASGGIYNEQFF.

This clone occurred a few times. This chain joins TRBV14 and TRBJ2-3; perhaps TRBD2 as D (5 bases). CDR1 SGHDN and CDR2 FVKESK come from the germline V gene. The CDR3 length is 17 residues. The V end lost 1 base, the J end lost 4 bases, and 18 bases lay between the germline ends. The CDR3 is CASSQVVGRGKADTQYF. The CDR3 DNA follows: TGTGCCAGCAGCCAAGTAGTAGGCCGGGGAAAGGCAGATACGCAGTATTTT.